This TCR beta chain originates from a study of T cell repertoires in cytomegalovirus infection (dated by TCRdb to about 2019). Notes on the research overall: Recently identified HLA-C-restricted CMV epitopes, whose presentation resists viral immunomodulation, were targeted by peptide stimulations together with well-studied HLA-B-restricted epitopes. The HLA type of each donor mattered for the analysis, because public TCR beta signatures pointed to carriage of CMV infection along with the matching HLA type.

Cut back by 2 bases and 5 bases, the V and J ends lie 7 bases apart. The germline V gene (reference sequence) provides CDR1 LNHDA and CDR2 SQIVND. Reading from cysteine to phenylalanine, the CDR3 counts 13 amino acids. Only the CDR3 DNA is retained, 39 bases long and in frame from the first base. This sample was sequenced with an Illumina HiSeq 1500. TCRdb's own reprocessing of the public reads used fastp at Q25 and MiXCR and kept productive beta chains. Rows merge per CDR3 protein into single entries with the most common DNA and genes. The sample table records 75,000 to 95,000 distinct CDR3 sequences; roughly 44% of these occur just once. The ten largest clones represent 85% to 95% of the sample. Details on this clonotype: Its cognate antigen has yet to be identified. No base-level quality is on record; no much larger clone is a single base apart.

What the study reported, not specific to this receptor: The ex vivo response was dominated by HLA-C-restricted CMV-specific TCR beta clonotypes, which also provided the single most frequent clonotype in two of eight donors. Cumulative frequency of public TCR beta family members discriminated carriers of CMV infection plus the relevant HLA type in this cohort and an independent approximately 350-donor cohort.

Interpreted using the paper, the treatment or condition label stands for: in vitro stimulation with specific CMV peptide epitopes to enrich CMV-specific T cells. This chain is built from TRBV19 and TRBJ1-5, with the D gene not clear enough to name. This clonotype was obtained from a human donor in good health (CMV status not recorded). Some clones in this sample may be carry-over from other donors' samples. Sample: CD8+ T cells from cultured PBMCs, taken from culture after CMV antigen stimulation. CDR3 loop: CASSITVDQPQHF. The DNA sequence is given as TGTGCCAGTAGTATAACAGTTGATCAGCCCCAGCATTTT.